These 20 T cell receptor beta chains share one sample of origin, sequenced in a study of blood T cell repertoires in COVID-19. Profiling relied on immunoSEQ multiplex PCR, and the TCRdb table lists in-frame clones only, not all of them. The sample carries roughly 330,000 clones, roughly 86% recorded once. The material sequenced was peripheral blood. These receptors originate from a young man with COVID-19, enrolled during active disease.

The chain has TRBV19 and TRBJ2-7; D is unresolved. The ends were cut back, 6 bases at V and 1 base at J, with 13 bases in the middle. The CDR3 length is 14 residues. Germline V lookup: CDR1 LNHDA, CDR2 SQIVND (reference sequence). The DNA for the CDR3 is TGTGCCAGTAGGCCGACACGCGATTCCTACGAGCAGTACTTC. It specifies CASRPTRDSYEQYF.

This sequence joins TRBV2 and TRBJ2-5, with 12 bases matching TRBD2. The CDR3 contains 16 residues. Germline V gene data show CDR1 as SNHLY and CDR2 as FYNNEI. J gave up 4 bases and V 5 bases, and 8 bases lay outside the gene matches. The CDR3: CASSQGLAGLGETQYF. CDR3 nucleotides: TGTGCCAGCAGTCAAGGACTAGCGGGGCTTGGAGAGACCCAGTACTTC.

The chain carries TRBV5-1 and TRBJ2-1; 11 nucleotides match TRBD1. Looked up from germline, CDR1 is SGHRS and CDR2 is YFSETQ. The CDR3 length is 18 residues. V lost 3 bases, J lost 0 bases, and 8 bases stayed unmatched. This CDR3 is CASSSQGQGALSYNEQFF. In nucleotides, the CDR3 is TGCGCCAGCAGCTCCCAAGGACAGGGGGCCCTCTCCTACAATGAGCAGTTCTTC.

The CDR3 is CASSLGIAADTQYF. The CDR3 DNA follows: TGCGCCAGCAGCTTGGGAATAGCAGCAGATACGCAGTATTTT. The chain has TRBV5-1 and TRBJ2-3; D gene unclear. Between the trimmed V and J ends, which lost 0 bases and 4 bases, there was a span of 9 bases. The length of the CDR3 is 14 residues. Germline CDR1 is SGHRS and CDR2 is YFSETQ.

The V and J genes are TRBV30 and TRBJ2-7; 7 bases are a match to TRBD2. With 0 bases clipped from V and 4 bases from J, the junction kept 6 bases outside the gene matches. The germline gives CDR1 GTSNPN, CDR2 SVGIG (reference sequence). The CDR3 length is 14 residues. In DNA form, the CDR3 reads TGTGCCTGGAGTGTACTCGGGGGGAAATACGAGCAGTACTTC. Protein: CAWSVLGGKYEQYF. Together with reference TRBV30 and TRBJ2-7, the CDR3 gives the full variable domain: SQTIHQWPATLVQPVGSPLSLECTVEGTSNPNLYWYRQAAGRGLQLLFYSVGIGQISSEVPQNLSASRPQDRQFILSSKKLLLSDSGFYLCAWSVLGGKYEQYFGPGTRLTVT.

The V call is TRBV11-1, the J call TRBJ1-1; the D gene is possibly TRBD1 (5 bases). Germline V gene data show CDR1 as SGHAT and CDR2 as FQDESV (reference sequence). The V and J ends lost 5 bases and 1 base respectively, with 8 bases between them. This CDR3 has 13 amino acids. DNA for the CDR3: TGTGCCAGCAGCGCTCAGGGGAACACTGAAGCTTTCTTT. Its translation: CASSAQGNTEAFF.

The CDR3 nucleotides read TGTGCCATCTGGGACAGCAATATGCTCAATCAGCCCCAGCATTTT. It encodes CAIWDSNMLNQPQHF. The rearrangement joins TRBV10-3 to TRBJ1-5; 7 bases are shared with TRBD1. The CDR3 has 15 amino acids. Trimming at V came to 8 bases and at J to 3 bases, leaving 10 bases not matched to a gene. Germline assignment: CDR1 ENHRY and CDR2 SYGVKD.

The rearrangement joins TRBV9 to TRBJ2-3; TRBD2 matches at 11 bases. Germline V gene lookup returns CDR1 SGDLS and CDR2 YYNGEE. The J segment lost 3 bases and the V segment lost 4 bases, leaving 4 bases of the junction unmatched. This CDR3 has 15 residues. CDR3 sequence reads: CASSYSGGATDTQYF. CDR3 nucleotide sequence: TGTGCCAGCAGCTATAGCGGGGGGGCAACAGATACGCAGTATTTT.

The chain is built from TRBV14 and TRBJ2-5; D remains unclear. Trimming shortened V by 1 base and J by 5 bases, and 11 bases separated the two germline ends. The V gene's germline CDR1 is SGHDN and CDR2 FVKESK. The CDR3 runs to 14 residues. The CDR3 DNA reads as TGTGCCAGCAGCCAAGGGGCTTTACGGGAGACCCAGTACTTC. It is translated as CASSQGALRETQYF. The whole variable domain, remainder taken from reference TRBV14 and TRBJ2-5, is EAGVTQFPSHSVIEKGQTVTLRCDPISGHDNLYWYRRVMGKEIKFLLHFVKESKQDESGMPNNRFLAERTGGTYSTLKVQPAELEDSGVYFCASSQGALRETQYFGPGTRLLVL.

J is TRBJ2-2 and V is TRBV4-2; 8 bases fit TRBD2. The J segment lost 4 bases and the V segment lost 1 base, leaving 5 bases of the junction unmatched. This CDR3 has 16 amino acids. CDR1 LGHNA and CDR2 YNFKEQ come from the germline V gene. In DNA form, the CDR3 reads TGTGCCAGCAGCCAAGCGGGGGCGGGGGGCACCGGGGAGCTGTTTTTT. This sequence encodes CASSQAGAGGTGELFF.

The chain is built from TRBV7-9 and TRBJ1-3; 10 bases line up with TRBD1. Trimming removed 4 bases from V and 0 bases from J; junction bases left unmatched: 3. The CDR3 is 16 amino acids. Germline V gives CDR1 SEHNR, CDR2 FQNEAQ (reference sequence). CDR3 in amino acids: CASSYWTGGSGNTIYF. CDR3 in DNA: TGTGCCAGCAGCTACTGGACAGGGGGCTCTGGAAACACCATATATTTT.

This clone was detected only once. This chain links TRBV30 with TRBJ2-7; 8 bases fit TRBD2. Germline V CDR1 and CDR2: GTSNPN, SVGIG (reference sequence). This CDR3 has 14 amino acids. The J segment lost 2 bases and the V segment lost 3 bases, leaving 6 bases of the junction unmatched. The CDR3 here is CAWSRGGYPYEQYF. In DNA, the CDR3 is TGTGCCTGGAGCCGGGGGGGGTACCCCTACGAGCAGTACTTC. The full variable domain, with the rest looked up from reference TRBV30 and TRBJ2-7, is SQTIHQWPATLVQPVGSPLSLECTVEGTSNPNLYWYRQAAGRGLQLLFYSVGIGQISSEVPQNLSASRPQDRQFILSSKKLLLSDSGFYLCAWSRGGYPYEQYFGPGTRLTVT.

The chain employs TRBV5-1 and TRBJ2-7; no clear D gene. This CDR3 spans 11 amino acids. Looked up from germline, CDR1 is SGHRS and CDR2 is YFSETQ. The germline V and J ends were trimmed by 4 bases and 4 bases, with 6 bases remaining between them. CDR3: CASSVNYEQYF. The CDR3, as DNA: TGCGCCAGCAGCGTTAATTACGAGCAGTACTTC.

V is TRBV7-9 and J is TRBJ2-1, with TRBD2 identical over 8 bases. The V segment lost 0 bases and the J segment 9 bases; nucleotides outside the gene matches: 10. The CDR3 has 16 amino acids. Germline lookup yields CDR1 SEHNR and CDR2 FQNEAQ (reference sequence). The DNA of the CDR3 is TGTGCCAGCAGCTTAGCTGTGACGGGAGGGCCAGCTGAGCAGTTCTTC. Protein: CASSLAVTGGPAEQFF.

The chain recombines TRBV5-1 with TRBJ2-3; 12 bases fit TRBD2. V was clipped by 4 bases and J by 2 bases; unmatched bases: 5. Looked up from germline, CDR1 is SGHRS and CDR2 is YFSETQ. This CDR3 has 16 amino acids. The CDR3 spells CASSVRTSGNTDTQYF. CDR3 DNA sequence: TGCGCCAGCAGCGTACGGACTAGCGGGAACACAGATACGCAGTATTTT. The full variable domain, in which reference TRBV5-1 and TRBJ2-3 provide the parts outside the CDR3, is KAGVTQTPRYLIKTRGQQVTLSCSPISGHRSVSWYQQTPGQGLQFLFEYFSETQRNKGNFPGRFSGRQFSNSRSEMNVSTLELGDSALYLCASSVRTSGNTDTQYFGPGTRLTVL.

The genes are TRBV6-5 and TRBJ2-7; tentative D call: TRBD2 (7 bases). V was pared by 8 bases and J by 5 bases, with 19 bases between. The CDR3 loop spans 14 amino acids. CDR1 is MNHEY and CDR2 is SVGAGI in the germline V gene. CDR3 in DNA: TGTGCCAGCTATTTTAGGGGGGGTTGGGACGAGCAGTACTTC. Protein product: CASYFRGGWDEQYF.

The rearrangement joins TRBV6-5 to TRBJ2-1, with 10 bases lining up with TRBD1. After removal of 6 bases from V and 7 bases from J, the junction contained 6 bases not matched to a gene. The germline CDR1 and CDR2 sequences are MNHEY and SVGAGI. The CDR3 totals 14 residues. The CDR3 nucleotides are TGTGCCAGCAGGTCGGGACAGGGGTATAATGAGCAGTTCTTC. Translating it yields CASRSGQGYNEQFF.

The gene calls are TRBV18 and TRBJ1-4; D unclear. This CDR3 region has 15 residues. Germline V gene lookup returns CDR1 KGHSH and CDR2 LQKENI. The germline V and J ends were trimmed by 0 bases and 4 bases, with 9 bases remaining between them. The CDR3 DNA reads TGTGCCAGCTCACCACCGGAGAGCCGTAATGAAAAACTGTTTTTT. As protein: CASSPPESRNEKLFF.

The rearrangement joins TRBV7-3 to TRBJ2-7; 8 positions match TRBD1. Germline CDR1 and CDR2: SGHTA and FQGTGA. The V segment lost 2 bases and the J segment 6 bases; nucleotides outside the gene matches: 18. The CDR3 extends over 18 amino acids. CDR3 loop: CASSLFPRTTGESFEQYF. As DNA, the CDR3 is TGTGCCAGCAGCTTATTCCCTAGAACGACAGGGGAGTCTTTCGAGCAGTACTTC.

J is TRBJ2-4 and V is TRBV27; D uncertain. This CDR3 is 17 amino acids long. The V end was cut by 4 bases, the J end by 0 bases, with 16 bases between. Germline values: CDR1 MNHEY, CDR2 SMNVEV (reference sequence). The CDR3 here is CASSSDRIHRAKNIQYF. The CDR3 nucleotides read TGTGCCAGCAGTTCTGATCGTATACACCGAGCCAAAAACATTCAGTACTTC.